The clone carrying this T cell receptor beta chain was seen ten or more times. A TCRbeta library incorporating unique molecular identifiers was prepared. TCRdb re-called the PCR reads through MiXCR, storing one row per CDR3 protein. The data show nearly 400,000 distinct CDR3 sequences, with around 21% seen just once and 3% to 4.5% held by the top ten. These data originate in a study of T-cell reconstitution after alpha-beta-depleted transplantation in children. V was trimmed by 0 bases and J by 0 bases, leaving 18 bases between them. CDR3 size: 19 residues. CDR1 and CDR2 (germline): LNHNV, YYDKDF (reference sequence).

The source material was PBMCs from the stem cell graft donor, sampled from the stem cell graft. This sequence joins TRBV15 and TRBJ1-5, with a tentative D call TRBD1 (6 bases). The sequence came from a human donor who donated a stem cell graft to a child with acute myeloid leukemia. The CDR3 sequence: CATSRDLGQLTYSNQPQHF. The DNA of the CDR3 is TGTGCCACCAGCAGAGATTTAGGACAGCTCACGTATAGCAATCAGCCCCAGCATTTT.